The text below deals with one T cell receptor beta chain. This entry comes from a study of blood T cell repertoires in COVID-19. Study overall: Sites in the United States, Italy and Spain provided acute and convalescent COVID-19 samples. T cells, B-cell-depleted T cells, or PBMCs provided the cDNA or gDNA that served as material.

This CDR3 has 13 amino acids. Deletions cut 0 bases from V and 7 bases from J, with 9 bases between. The germline gives CDR1 SGHVS, CDR2 FNYEAQ. Authors' analysis steps: Amplification of reference gene primers was used by the study to estimate nucleated cell counts. Profiling relied on immunoSEQ multiplex PCR, and the TCRdb table lists in-frame clones only, not all of them. V and J calls and clone size follow that table, whereas D and trimming were derived from the DNA. The sample holds under 300,000 clones, about 80% seen once. This chain connects TRBV7-6 to TRBJ1-2, with D possibly matching TRBD1 (5 bases). Material: peripheral blood. The sequence was collected from a woman over 75 with acute or convalescent COVID-19. CDR3 sequence: CASSLASGGGYTF. The CDR3 DNA reads as TGTGCCAGCAGCTTAGCTTCCGGGGGTGGCTACACCTTC.